This T cell receptor beta chain was recovered during a study of identical twins. This clonotype was seen repeatedly, ten times or more. Trimming removed 5 bases from V and 0 bases from J, with 10 bases in between. CDR1 is SGHTA, CDR2 FQGNSA, per germline. This CDR3 region has 14 residues. It was template switching that added a universal primer site, and there were unique molecular identifiers on the cDNA. Each CDR3 protein gets one entry after TCRdb re-called the 5' RACE reads with MiXCR. The sample shows 1.5 million to 2 million distinct CDR3 sequences, less than 35% of them seen only once. The V gene is TRBV7-2, the J gene TRBJ1-1, with D possibly being TRBD1 (5 bases). This clonotype was obtained from a newborn girl in good health. The sample comprised cord blood. The chain's CDR3 is CASSPRVMNTEAFF. CDR3 nucleotide sequence: TGTGCCAGCAGCCCCAGGGTCATGAACACTGAAGCTTTCTTT. The full variable domain, in which reference TRBV7-2 and TRBJ1-1 provide the parts outside the CDR3, is GAGVSQSPSNKVTEKGKDVELRCDPISGHTALYWYRQSLGQGLEFLIYFQGNSAPDKSGLPSDRFSAERTGGSVSTLTIQRTQQEDSAVYLCASSPRVMNTEAFFGQGTRLTVV.